One sample yielded the 5 T cell receptor beta chains listed below, sequenced in a study of T cell repertoires in cytomegalovirus infection. TCRdb redid the calling of the reads with MiXCR, one entry per CDR3 protein. The top ten clones hold 12% of a sample with a few hundred thousand distinct CDR3 sequences, 15% to 20% of them seen once. The specimen sequenced was PBMCs. These receptors were collected from a human donor in good health (CMV status not recorded). Some clones in this sample may be carry-over from other donors' samples.

The J gene is TRBJ1-5, the V gene TRBV4-3; no clear D. CDR3 length equals 14 residues. V lost 0 bases to trimming and J lost 6 bases, with 9 bases between them. Germline loops: CDR1 LGHNA, CDR2 YSLEER. CDR3 in amino acids: CASSQEAGSQPQHF. CDR3 DNA: TGCGCCAGCAGCCAAGAAGCGGGGTCTCAGCCCCAGCATTTT.

This clonotype was counted at least ten times. V usage is TRBV7-9 and J usage is TRBJ2-7; 9 bases agree with TRBD1. The CDR3 runs 19 residues. The junction had 18 bases not matched to a gene; V was cut back by 2 bases and J by 4 bases. Germline lookup yields CDR1 SEHNR and CDR2 FQNEAQ (reference sequence). CDR3 protein: CASSLPRVGQGMWAYEQYF. In DNA, the CDR3 is TGTGCCAGCAGCTTACCCCGTGTGGGACAGGGCATGTGGGCGTACGAGCAGTACTTC.

This clonotype was counted at least ten times. The V gene is TRBV7-9, the J gene TRBJ1-5; 7 nucleotides agree with TRBD1. The CDR3 spans 15 residues. Germline V lookup: CDR1 SEHNR, CDR2 FQNEAQ (reference sequence). Germline trimming cut 4 bases from V and 1 base from J; bases unmatched to any gene: 4. The CDR3 bases are TGTGCCAGCAGCTCCGACAGGGAGAGCAATCAGCCCCAGCATTTT. Translating gives CASSSDRESNQPQHF.

This rearrangement joins TRBV3-1 to TRBJ2-5; possibly TRBD1 or TRBD2 for D (5 bases each). The CDR3 sequence is 16 residues long. Between the trimmed V and J ends, which lost 6 bases and 2 bases, there was a span of 19 bases. The germline gives CDR1 LGHDT, CDR2 YNNKEL (reference sequence). For the CDR3, the DNA is TGTGCCAGCAGTATGGGGGTAGGGACGCCTCAAGAGACCCAGTACTTC. This encodes CASSMGVGTPQETQYF.

This chain joins TRBV28 and TRBJ2-3, with D possibly TRBD1 on 6 matching bases. The germline gives CDR1 MDHEN, CDR2 SYDVKM. The CDR3 contains 11 residues. The germline V and J ends were trimmed by 8 bases and 4 bases, with 7 bases remaining between them. The CDR3 nucleotides are TGTGCCAGCGGGGGCGCAGATACGCAGTATTTT. It is translated as CASGGADTQYF.